Shown below are 29 T cell receptor beta chains from a single sample sequenced in a study of T cells after somatic rescue of genetic block. Produced via immunoSEQ multiplex PCR; TCRdb's table is partial and in-frame only. The profile covers about 88,000 clones, with about 87% appearing a single time and 1.5% to 2% taken by the ten largest. The sample comprised peripheral blood mononuclear cells (PBMCs). These receptors all stem from a woman younger than 35.

The V and J genes are TRBV5-1 and TRBJ1-1; maybe TRBD1 (6 bases). V lost 0 bases, J lost 6 bases, and 12 bases lay in between. The V gene's germline CDR1 is SGHRS and CDR2 YFSETQ. This CDR3 comprises 14 residues. The CDR3 reads CASSLGGGSAEAFF. The CDR3 DNA is TGCGCCAGCAGCTTGGGTGGGGGCAGTGCTGAAGCTTTCTTT.

CDR3 DNA: TGTGCCAGCAGTTTATCCGGGGGGGCTGGAGAGCAGTTCTTC. Protein product: CASSLSGGAGEQFF. The genes are TRBV28 and TRBJ2-1; 8 nucleotides match TRBD2. CDR1 is MDHEN and CDR2 is SYDVKM in the germline V gene. The CDR3 covers 14 residues. V lost 1 base, J lost 10 bases, and 6 bases stayed unmatched.

J is TRBJ1-1 and V is TRBV2, with a possible D match to TRBD1 (5 bases). This CDR3 is 13 amino acids long. Trimming cost V 9 bases and J 3 bases, with 14 bases left between them. CDR1 and CDR2 from the germline V gene are SNHLY and FYNNEI. The CDR3 coding sequence is TGTGCCAGTAGTATCAAAGGGGACACTGAAGCTTTCTTT. Protein: CASSIKGDTEAFF.

This clone was found once. The chain joins TRBV6-6 to TRBJ1-3; D unresolved. CDR3 size: 14 residues. The V gene lost 0 bases and the J gene lost 3 bases, with 6 bases spanning the gap. Germline V gene data show CDR1 as MNHNY and CDR2 as SVGAGI (reference sequence). The CDR3, as DNA: TGTGCCAGCAGTTACTCGGTTAGTGGAAACACCATATATTTT. Amino acid sequence: CASSYSVSGNTIYF.

The chain combines TRBV29-1 with TRBJ1-4, with TRBD1 as a possible D gene (5 bases). The CDR3 spans 14 residues. Germline V gene data show CDR1 as SQVTM and CDR2 as ANQGSEA. V was clipped by 6 bases and J by 4 bases, with 15 bases between them. The CDR3 is CSVTGTAGNEKLFF. CDR3 in DNA: TGCAGCGTGACCGGGACGGCCGGTAATGAAAAACTGTTTTTT.

The genes are TRBV4-3 and TRBJ2-1; TRBD1 matches at 7 bases. The germline CDR1 and CDR2 sequences are LGHNA and YSLEER. Trimming cost V 5 bases and J 6 bases; bases outside gene matches: 10. The CDR3 loop spans 15 amino acids. CDR3: CASSSGQVRGNEQFF. The CDR3 bases are TGCGCCAGCAGCTCCGGACAGGTTCGCGGCAATGAGCAGTTCTTC.

This rearrangement joins TRBV6-5 to TRBJ2-1; TRBD2 matches 9 bases. Germline values: CDR1 MNHEY, CDR2 SVGAGI. The CDR3 runs 14 residues. The V gene end was trimmed by 3 bases and the J gene end by 5 bases; junction bases not matched to a gene: 2. The CDR3, as DNA: TGTGCCAGCAGTTATCGGACTAGCGACAATGAGCAGTTCTTC. Its protein product is CASSYRTSDNEQFF.

The CDR3: CASSEWTAANTDTQYF. The CDR3 nucleotides read TGTGCCAGCAGTGAATGGACAGCCGCAAACACAGATACGCAGTATTTT. The genes are TRBV2 and TRBJ2-3; D might be TRBD1 (6 bases). The CDR3 consists of 16 residues. The germline CDR1 and CDR2 sequences are SNHLY and FYNNEI. The V end lost 2 bases, the J end lost 2 bases, and 14 bases lay between the germline ends.

The V and J genes are TRBV11-2 and TRBJ1-5, with 7 bases lining up with TRBD1. Germline CDR1 is SGHAT and CDR2 is FQNNGV. This CDR3 spans 15 amino acids. After removal of 3 bases from V and 5 bases from J, the junction contained 7 bases not matched to a gene. The CDR3 nucleotides read TGTGCCAGCAGCTTGGGCGACAGGGCCCATCAGCCCCAGCATTTT. Protein sequence: CASSLGDRAHQPQHF. The whole variable domain, filled in from reference TRBV11-2 and TRBJ1-5, reads EAGVAQSPRYKIIEKRQSVAFWCNPISGHATLYWYQQILGQGPKLLIQFQNNGVVDDSQLPKDRFSAERLKGVDSTLKIQPAKLEDSAVYLCASSLGDRAHQPQHFGDGTRLSIL.

The chain couples TRBV15 to TRBJ2-5; 10 nucleotides agree with TRBD1. Germline CDR1 and CDR2: LNHNV and YYDKDF (reference sequence). The CDR3 is 15 residues long. V was clipped by 3 bases and J by 2 bases; unmatched bases: 3. The CDR3 region has the DNA TGTGCCACCAGCAGGGGGACAGGGGTGCAAGAGACCCAGTACTTC. This encodes CATSRGTGVQETQYF.

The rearrangement joins TRBV28 to TRBJ2-1, with 8 nucleotides matching TRBD2. Germline V gene sequence: CDR1 MDHEN, CDR2 SYDVKM. With 3 bases clipped from V and 7 bases from J, the junction kept 5 bases outside the gene matches. The CDR3 length is 14 residues. The CDR3: CASSFSTSGNEQFF. DNA for the CDR3: TGTGCCAGCAGTTTTTCCACTAGCGGAAATGAGCAGTTCTTC.

The CDR3 region is CATSRGGSRDYGYTF. CDR3 DNA: TGTGCCACCAGCAGAGGTGGGAGCAGGGACTATGGCTACACCTTC. This chain joins TRBV15 and TRBJ1-2, with D perhaps TRBD1 (5 bases). Germline V gene lookup returns CDR1 LNHNV and CDR2 YYDKDF (reference sequence). This CDR3 comprises 15 residues. Trimming took 1 base from V and 3 from J, leaving 12 bases between them.

V gene TRBV29-1 combines with J gene TRBJ2-1; 14 nucleotides line up with TRBD2. The CDR3 has 17 residues. Germline lookup yields CDR1 SQVTM and CDR2 ANQGSEA. Losses at the gene ends were 6 bases for V and 2 bases for J; bases not matched to a gene: 9. CDR3 residues: CSVGGGLAGDAYNEQFF. The CDR3 DNA reads as TGCAGCGTGGGAGGGGGACTAGCGGGAGATGCCTACAATGAGCAGTTCTTC.

This clone appeared a single time. The V call is TRBV5-1, the J call TRBJ1-1, with TRBD1 as a possible D gene (5 bases). The germline gives CDR1 SGHRS, CDR2 YFSETQ. Trimming removed 0 bases from V and 3 bases from J, with 6 bases in between. CDR3 size: 13 residues. The CDR3 nucleotides read TGCGCCAGCAGCTTGGCACAGGACACTGAAGCTTTCTTT. Protein: CASSLAQDTEAFF.

The chain links TRBV19 to TRBJ2-5; 9 nucleotides align to TRBD1. Trimming cost V 5 bases and J 5 bases; bases outside gene matches: 6. This CDR3 contains 14 residues. Germline CDR1 LNHDA, CDR2 SQIVND (reference sequence). CDR3 bases: TGTGCCAGTAGTCCAGGGACAGGGACGGAGACCCAGTACTTC. It encodes CASSPGTGTETQYF.

The chain carries TRBV15 and TRBJ2-1, with 9 bases aligning to TRBD2. V shed 1 base and J 9 bases; nucleotides not matched to a gene: 7. This CDR3 spans 15 amino acids. The germline CDR1 and CDR2 sequences are LNHNV and YYDKDF (reference sequence). CDR3 residues: CATSRVSSGDTEQFF. CDR3 in DNA: TGTGCCACCAGCAGAGTGTCTAGCGGGGATACTGAGCAGTTCTTC.

The chain joins TRBV9 to TRBJ2-3, with TRBD2 matching over 15 bases. The CDR3 runs to 18 residues. CDR1 is SGDLS, CDR2 YYNGEE, per germline. V gave up 4 bases and J gave up 0 bases; unmatched junction bases: 6. The CDR3 spells CASSNGLAGGPSTDTQYF. CDR3 nucleotide sequence: TGTGCCAGCAGCAACGGACTAGCGGGAGGGCCTAGCACAGATACGCAGTATTTT.

The V gene is TRBV6-6, the J gene TRBJ2-5, with 11 nucleotides matching TRBD2. Germline CDR1 reads MNHNY; CDR2 reads SVGAGI (reference sequence). V lost 10 bases, J lost 2 bases, and 3 bases stayed unmatched. The CDR3 has 13 residues. CDR3 in DNA: TGTGCCACCCGACTAGCGGGACAAGAGACCCAGTACTTC. Protein sequence: CATRLAGQETQYF.

The rearrangement joins TRBV6-6 to TRBJ2-3; the match to TRBD2 covers 10 bases. Germline loops: CDR1 MNHNY, CDR2 SVGAGI (reference sequence). V lost 5 bases, J lost 6 bases, and 5 bases stayed unmatched. The CDR3 is 14 amino acids. The CDR3 is CASSPGTSADTQYF. Written as DNA, the CDR3 is TGTGCCAGCAGTCCCGGGACTAGCGCGGATACGCAGTATTTT.

The chain uses TRBV4-3 and TRBJ1-1, with 7 positions matching TRBD1. With V trimmed by 1 base and J by 6 bases, 11 bases remained unmatched. Germline CDR1 and CDR2: LGHNA and YSLEER. The CDR3 consists of 16 residues. In nucleotides, the CDR3 is TGCGCCAGCAGCCAAGTACGCAAGGGGGCCCCCCCTGAAGCTTTCTTT. Translated, it gives CASSQVRKGAPPEAFF.

This chain connects TRBV9 to TRBJ1-4, with D unclear. Germline CDR1 is SGDLS and CDR2 is YYNGEE. This CDR3 comprises 16 residues. V was cut by 2 bases and J by 7 bases, with 18 bases left in between. Written as DNA, the CDR3 is TGTGCCAGCAGCGTGTCAAGGGTTGGAAGACTTGAAAAACTGTTTTTT. It codes for CASSVSRVGRLEKLFF.

This clone was seen a single time. J is TRBJ2-7 and V is TRBV28, with TRBD1 as a possible D gene (6 bases). CDR3 length: 15 amino acids. Deletions cut 5 bases from V and 2 bases from J, with 16 bases between. Germline CDR1 MDHEN, CDR2 SYDVKM. This CDR3 reads CASSLVSSGAYEQYF. CDR3 in DNA: TGTGCCAGCAGTCTAGTGTCTTCAGGGGCCTACGAGCAGTACTTC.

J is TRBJ1-3 and V is TRBV4-1; unclear D gene. CDR1 and CDR2 (germline): MGHRA, YSYEKL. This CDR3 spans 15 amino acids. Trimming shortened V by 0 bases and J by 4 bases, and 10 bases separated the two germline ends. The CDR3 region is CASSQDRAPGNTIYF. Here the CDR3 DNA reads TGCGCCAGCAGCCAAGATCGGGCACCGGGAAACACCATATATTTT.

This clone was seen ten or more times. The chain is built from TRBV6-5 and TRBJ2-3; 7 positions agree with TRBD2. The germline CDR1 and CDR2 sequences are MNHEY and SVGAGI. The CDR3 length is 15 residues. With V trimmed by 0 bases and J by 2 bases, 2 bases remained unmatched. The CDR3 protein is CASSYSGTNTDTQYF. The CDR3 DNA follows: TGTGCCAGCAGTTACTCCGGGACTAACACAGATACGCAGTATTTT.

This rearrangement joins TRBV27 to TRBJ2-7; D unclear. Germline lookup yields CDR1 MNHEY and CDR2 SMNVEV (reference sequence). V was shortened by 1 base and J by 5 bases, with 12 bases between the two germline ends. CDR3 length: 14 amino acids. The CDR3 loop reads CASSLWASFDEQYF. CDR3 coding DNA: TGTGCCAGCAGTTTATGGGCTAGTTTCGACGAGCAGTACTTC.

This chain links TRBV5-1 with TRBJ2-2; 9 bases are shared with TRBD1. The J segment lost 4 bases and the V segment lost 4 bases, leaving 5 bases of the junction unmatched. The CDR3 covers 15 residues. Germline V gene sequence: CDR1 SGHRS, CDR2 YFSETQ. The CDR3 protein is CASSGQGFSTGELFF. CDR3 nucleotides: TGCGCCAGCAGCGGACAGGGGTTCAGCACCGGGGAGCTGTTTTTT.

The rearrangement links TRBV7-9 to TRBJ2-3; TRBD2 matches 15 bases. The CDR3 runs to 18 residues. With V trimmed by 5 bases and J by 0 bases, 6 bases remained unmatched. CDR1 is SEHNR, CDR2 FQNEAQ, per germline (reference sequence). The CDR3 coding sequence is TGTGCCAGCAGCCGGACTAGCGGGAGGGGGTCTAGCACAGATACGCAGTATTTT. It codes for CASSRTSGRGSSTDTQYF.

V and J are TRBV2 and TRBJ2-1, with 9 bases lining up with TRBD2. This CDR3 is built from 17 residues. With 6 bases clipped from V and 6 bases from J, the junction kept 15 bases outside the gene matches. Germline V gives CDR1 SNHLY, CDR2 FYNNEI. The CDR3 is CASSGRGSGGGGNEQFF. Here the CDR3 DNA reads TGTGCCAGCAGCGGAAGGGGTAGCGGGGGAGGAGGCAATGAGCAGTTCTTC.

In its sample, this clone was seen once. V usage is TRBV6-1 and J usage is TRBJ2-7, with 14 bases that match TRBD2. In germline, CDR1 is MNHNS, CDR2 SASEGT. The junction had 12 bases not matched to a gene; V was cut back by 6 bases and J by 11 bases. This CDR3 has 15 amino acids. The CDR3 region is CASSLTGLAGEWEYF. CDR3 nucleotides: TGTGCCAGCAGCTTGACGGGACTAGCGGGAGAATGGGAGTACTTC.